This T cell receptor beta chain was found in a study of chemoradiotherapy in HPV16-positive cancers. With regard to this clone: Its specificity is not known.

The repertoire was sequenced with immunoSEQ multiplex PCR; TCRdb's copy has only in-frame clones and lacks some. The data contain 8,000 to 9,000 clones, approximately 79% of them seen just once; the ten biggest clones take up about 9.8%. The CDR3 consists of 15 residues. The V gene's germline CDR1 is SNHLY and CDR2 FYNNEI. V was pared by 2 bases and J by 5 bases, with 4 bases of the junction left unmatched. General observations from the study: Non-HPV-specific T cells did not expand in tumors during treatment, whereas candidate HPV-specific clones and E7-related motifs did.

The gene calls are TRBV2 and TRBJ2-1; 9 nucleotides line up with TRBD2. This material was collected from a patient who underwent chemoradiotherapy. This sequence originates from a human donor with HPV-associated anogenital cancer. The CDR3 region has the DNA TGTGCCAGCAGTGAATTGCGGGAGGGAGACAATGAGCAGTTCTTC. It encodes CASSELREGDNEQFF.